One and the same sample provided the 22 T cell receptor beta chains below, sequenced in a study of radiotherapy plus CTLA-4 blockade in lung cancer. Some clones are missing from TCRdb's copy, which holds only in-frame ones; the method was immunoSEQ multiplex PCR. This table has about 39,000 clones, 75% to 85% appearing once. This specimen was peripheral blood, taken from a patient treated with radiotherapy plus ipilimumab. The receptors originated from a human donor with non-small cell lung cancer that progressed on radiotherapy plus ipilimumab.

The chain recombines TRBV10-1 with TRBJ2-5, with a weak D call TRBD2 (6 bases). Germline CDR1 WNHNN, CDR2 SYGVQD (reference sequence). The CDR3 length is 14 residues. Trimming cost V 9 bases and J 5 bases, with 19 bases left between them. In nucleotides, the CDR3 is TGCGCCAGAGATAGGGGCACAGGAGGGGAGACCCAGTACTTC. Translating gives CARDRGTGGETQYF.

The chain links TRBV5-5 to TRBJ1-5, with 7 bases that match TRBD1. Per germline, CDR1 SGHKS and CDR2 YYEKEE (reference sequence). V was clipped by 5 bases and J by 4 bases; unmatched bases: 3. CDR3 length: 13 amino acids. Written as DNA, the CDR3 is TGTGCCAGCAGGGGACAGTGGAATCAGCCCCAGCATTTT. The encoded protein is CASRGQWNQPQHF.

Comment on this clone: At one end, the junction sequence differs from germline, possibly due to a read error. The chain joins TRBV5-1 to TRBJ2-7; D is possibly TRBD2 (5 bases). This CDR3 has 14 amino acids. Germline V lookup: CDR1 SGHRS, CDR2 YFSETQ. In DNA, the CDR3 is TGCACCAGCAGTTTGGCGGAGGTTCTCCACGAGCAGTACTTC. As protein: CTSSLAEVLHEQYF. The full variable domain, in which reference TRBV5-1 and TRBJ2-7 provide the parts outside the CDR3, is KAGVTQTPRYLIKTRGQQVTLSCSPISGHRSVSWYQQTPGQGLQFLFEYFSETQRNKGNFPGRFSGRQFSNSRSEMNVSTLELGDSALYLCTSSLAEVLHEQYFGPGTRLTVT.

This clone is a singleton in its sample. The chain recombines TRBV20-1 with TRBJ1-2; no reliable D call. CDR1 is DFQATT, CDR2 SNEGSKA, per germline (reference sequence). The ends were cut back, 0 bases at V and 6 bases at J, with 5 bases in the middle. The CDR3 is made up of 11 amino acids. CDR3 in DNA: TGCAGTGCTAGAGAGGCAAATGGCTACACCTTC. It translates to CSAREANGYTF.

The chain is built from TRBV9 and TRBJ2-1, with D tentatively TRBD1 (5 bases). V shed 0 bases and J shed 7 bases, with 23 bases lying between them. In germline, CDR1 is SGDLS, CDR2 YYNGEE. The CDR3 runs to 18 residues. The CDR3 loop reads CASSVGTGSGFSANEQFF. DNA for the CDR3: TGTGCCAGCAGCGTAGGAACAGGATCAGGGTTCAGCGCAAATGAGCAGTTCTTC.

The chain links TRBV19 to TRBJ2-2, with TRBD1 matching 7 bases. Germline assignment: CDR1 LNHDA and CDR2 SQIVND (reference sequence). This CDR3 is built from 16 residues. With 6 bases clipped from V and 8 bases from J, the junction kept 15 bases outside the gene matches. CDR3 in amino acids: CASRRTGTVDGGELFF. Here the CDR3 DNA reads TGTGCCAGTAGGCGAACCGGGACAGTCGATGGGGGGGAGCTGTTTTTT.

This clone was picked up one time. J is TRBJ2-7 and V is TRBV20-1, with D possibly matching TRBD2 (6 bases). CDR1 DFQATT and CDR2 SNEGSKA come from the germline V gene (reference sequence). The CDR3 extends over 11 amino acids. Trimming removed 4 bases at V and 5 bases at J, with 9 bases between. CDR3 loop: CSAIWGDEQYF. CDR3 coding DNA: TGCAGTGCTATCTGGGGGGACGAGCAGTACTTC.

The chain has TRBV7-6 and TRBJ2-7, with a tentative D call TRBD2 (5 bases). Germline values: CDR1 SGHVS, CDR2 FNYEAQ. The CDR3 covers 14 residues. Trimming shortened V by 4 bases and J by 2 bases, and 12 bases separated the two germline ends. CDR3 in amino acids: CASSSMEETYEQYF. The CDR3 DNA reads TGTGCCAGCAGCTCAATGGAGGAAACCTACGAGCAGTACTTC.

The chain couples TRBV4-2 to TRBJ2-2; D unresolved. V lost 0 bases, J lost 1 base, and 6 bases lay in between. Per germline, CDR1 LGHNA and CDR2 YNFKEQ. This CDR3 region has 15 residues. The CDR3 here is CASSQEPGNTGELFF. The CDR3 region has the DNA TGTGCCAGCAGCCAAGAACCCGGGAACACCGGGGAGCTGTTTTTT.

The V call is TRBV19, the J call TRBJ2-3, with D unresolved. The germline gives CDR1 LNHDA, CDR2 SQIVND (reference sequence). CDR3 length: 17 residues. The ends were cut back, 5 bases at V and 0 bases at J, with 18 bases in the middle. The CDR3 spells CASSRPNQRLSTDTQYF. CDR3 nucleotides: TGTGCCAGTAGTCGTCCCAACCAGAGGCTAAGCACAGATACGCAGTATTTT.

V and J are TRBV9 and TRBJ1-1, with TRBD1 matching over 12 bases. The V segment lost 4 bases and the J segment 1 base; nucleotides outside the gene matches: 8. CDR1 and CDR2 (germline): SGDLS, YYNGEE. This CDR3 contains 17 residues. The CDR3 spells CASSPHRDRGRNTEAFF. The CDR3 region has the DNA TGTGCCAGCAGCCCCCACCGGGACAGGGGGCGGAACACTGAAGCTTTCTTT.

V and J are TRBV7-3 and TRBJ2-3, with D perhaps TRBD2 (6 bases). CDR3 size: 13 residues. Germline V gene data show CDR1 as SGHTA and CDR2 as FQGTGA. V was clipped by 2 bases and J by 6 bases, with 9 bases between them. The CDR3, as DNA: TGTGCCAGCAGCTTATGGGAGGATGATACGCAGTATTTT. It encodes CASSLWEDDTQYF.

The chain links TRBV15 to TRBJ1-2; D is unclear. The germline V gene encodes CDR1 LNHNV and CDR2 YYDKDF (reference sequence). This CDR3 contains 14 residues. V was clipped by 3 bases and J by 0 bases, with 8 bases between them. The CDR3 DNA follows: TGTGCCACCAGCAGCGAGATAGCTAACTATGGCTACACCTTC. This sequence encodes CATSSEIANYGYTF.

The chain carries TRBV6-6 and TRBJ1-2, with 7 bases identical to TRBD1. CDR1 is MNHNY and CDR2 is SVGAGI in the germline V gene (reference sequence). The J segment lost 6 bases and the V segment lost 0 bases, leaving 1 base of the junction unmatched. This CDR3 has 13 residues. The CDR3 DNA reads TGTGCCAGCAGTTACTCGACAGGGAATGGCTACACCTTC. It specifies CASSYSTGNGYTF.

The chain uses TRBV5-5 and TRBJ1-2; maybe TRBD1 (6 bases). Germline lookup yields CDR1 SGHKS and CDR2 YYEKEE (reference sequence). CDR3 size: 15 residues. Trimming pared 4 bases from V and 3 bases from J, leaving 16 bases between. In DNA form, the CDR3 reads TGTGCCAGCAGCCAGGAAGGGGGGGCTTACTATGGCTACACCTTC. Translating gives CASSQEGGAYYGYTF.

This clone has only a few counts. The rearrangement uses TRBV11-2 and TRBJ2-2; 12 nucleotides match TRBD2. The CDR3 runs to 17 residues. Trimming removed 3 bases from V and 2 bases from J; junction bases left unmatched: 4. Germline lookup yields CDR1 SGHAT and CDR2 FQNNGV. The CDR3 here is CASSFPSGGANTGELFF. For the CDR3, the DNA is TGTGCCAGCAGCTTCCCTAGCGGGGGGGCTAACACCGGGGAGCTGTTTTTT. Complete variable domain (other parts from reference TRBV11-2 and TRBJ2-2): EAGVAQSPRYKIIEKRQSVAFWCNPISGHATLYWYQQILGQGPKLLIQFQNNGVVDDSQLPKDRFSAERLKGVDSTLKIQPAKLEDSAVYLCASSFPSGGANTGELFFGEGSRLTVL.

This clone was picked up one time. The chain combines TRBV5-1 with TRBJ1-3; tentatively, D is TRBD1 (5 bases). Germline V gene sequence: CDR1 SGHRS, CDR2 YFSETQ. The V end lost 3 bases, the J end lost 2 bases, and 15 bases lay between the germline ends. CDR3 size: 16 residues. As DNA, the CDR3 is TGCGCCAGCAGCTCGCAACCAGGGAACCCTGGAAACACCATATATTTT. It translates to CASSSQPGNPGNTIYF. Looking up the rest from reference TRBV5-1 and TRBJ1-3 gives the full variable domain: KAGVTQTPRYLIKTRGQQVTLSCSPISGHRSVSWYQQTPGQGLQFLFEYFSETQRNKGNFPGRFSGRQFSNSRSEMNVSTLELGDSALYLCASSSQPGNPGNTIYFGEGSWLTVV.

The DNA for the CDR3 is TGTGCCAGCTCACCAGCTCGACAGGGATCGGAAACTAATGAAAAACTGTTTTTT. Its translation: CASSPARQGSETNEKLFF. The chain carries TRBV18 and TRBJ1-4; 7 nucleotides match TRBD1. This CDR3 spans 18 amino acids. Germline trimming cut 2 bases from V and 1 base from J; bases unmatched to any gene: 10. CDR1 KGHSH and CDR2 LQKENI come from the germline V gene.

The V and J genes are TRBV9 and TRBJ1-3, with TRBD1 as a possible D gene (6 bases). The CDR3 length is 15 residues. CDR1 is SGDLS, CDR2 YYNGEE, per germline. V was trimmed by 4 bases and J by 0 bases, leaving 11 bases between them. The CDR3 loop is CASSLAQGSGNTIYF. The CDR3 DNA follows: TGTGCCAGCAGCCTTGCACAGGGCTCTGGAAACACCATATATTTT.

The chain joins TRBV5-1 to TRBJ2-1; D is possibly TRBD2 (5 bases). V lost 0 bases and J 6 bases, leaving 16 bases between the germline ends. Germline V lookup: CDR1 SGHRS, CDR2 YFSETQ. CDR3 length equals 16 residues. Here the CDR3 DNA reads TGCGCCAGCAGCTTGGCGTCCGGGGTAGGTCGCAATGAGCAGTTCTTC. It codes for CASSLASGVGRNEQFF.

The rearrangement links TRBV5-4 to TRBJ1-2; D is perhaps TRBD1 (5 bases). The CDR3 covers 13 residues. The V gene's germline CDR1 is SGHNT and CDR2 YYREEE (reference sequence). Trimming took 5 bases from V and 2 from J, leaving 10 bases between them. The CDR3: CASRGGGNYGYTF. CDR3 sequence (DNA): TGTGCCAGCAGGGGGGGAGGGAACTATGGCTACACCTTC.

The chain is built from TRBV7-2 and TRBJ1-2; D ambiguous. The CDR3 spans 14 residues. V dropped 0 bases and J dropped 8 bases, with 13 bases sitting between them. Germline CDR1 SGHTA, CDR2 FQGNSA. DNA for the CDR3: TGTGCCAGCAGCTTAGCGCCGGGGAGCAGAGGCTACACCTTC. Translating gives CASSLAPGSRGYTF. The variable domain in full, completed from reference TRBV7-2 and TRBJ1-2, reads GAGVSQSPSNKVTEKGKDVELRCDPISGHTALYWYRQSLGQGLEFLIYFQGNSAPDKSGLPSDRFSAERTGGSVSTLTIQRTQQEDSAVYLCASSLAPGSRGYTFGSGTRLTVV.